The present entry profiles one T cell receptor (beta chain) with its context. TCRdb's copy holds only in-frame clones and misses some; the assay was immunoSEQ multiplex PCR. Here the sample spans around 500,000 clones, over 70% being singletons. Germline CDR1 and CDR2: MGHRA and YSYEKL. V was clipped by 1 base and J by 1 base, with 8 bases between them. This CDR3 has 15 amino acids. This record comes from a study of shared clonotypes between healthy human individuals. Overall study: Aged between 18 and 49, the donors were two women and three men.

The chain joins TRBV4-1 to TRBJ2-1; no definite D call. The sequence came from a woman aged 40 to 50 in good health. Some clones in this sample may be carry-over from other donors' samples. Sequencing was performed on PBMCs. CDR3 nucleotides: TGCGCCAGCAGCCAAGTTCTGGGGTCCTACAATGAGCAGTTCTTC. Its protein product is CASSQVLGSYNEQFF.